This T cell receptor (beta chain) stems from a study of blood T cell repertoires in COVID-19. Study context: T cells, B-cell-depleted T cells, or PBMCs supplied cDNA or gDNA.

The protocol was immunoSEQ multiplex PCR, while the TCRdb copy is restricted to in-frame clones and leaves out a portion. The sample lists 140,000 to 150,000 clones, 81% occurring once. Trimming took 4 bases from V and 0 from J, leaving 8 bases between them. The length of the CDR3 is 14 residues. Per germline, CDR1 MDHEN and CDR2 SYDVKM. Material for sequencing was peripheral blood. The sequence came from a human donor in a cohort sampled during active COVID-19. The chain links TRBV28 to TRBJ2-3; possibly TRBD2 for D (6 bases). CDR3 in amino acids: CASSSAGSTDTQYF. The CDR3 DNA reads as TGTGCCAGCAGTTCCGCGGGGAGCACAGATACGCAGTATTTT.